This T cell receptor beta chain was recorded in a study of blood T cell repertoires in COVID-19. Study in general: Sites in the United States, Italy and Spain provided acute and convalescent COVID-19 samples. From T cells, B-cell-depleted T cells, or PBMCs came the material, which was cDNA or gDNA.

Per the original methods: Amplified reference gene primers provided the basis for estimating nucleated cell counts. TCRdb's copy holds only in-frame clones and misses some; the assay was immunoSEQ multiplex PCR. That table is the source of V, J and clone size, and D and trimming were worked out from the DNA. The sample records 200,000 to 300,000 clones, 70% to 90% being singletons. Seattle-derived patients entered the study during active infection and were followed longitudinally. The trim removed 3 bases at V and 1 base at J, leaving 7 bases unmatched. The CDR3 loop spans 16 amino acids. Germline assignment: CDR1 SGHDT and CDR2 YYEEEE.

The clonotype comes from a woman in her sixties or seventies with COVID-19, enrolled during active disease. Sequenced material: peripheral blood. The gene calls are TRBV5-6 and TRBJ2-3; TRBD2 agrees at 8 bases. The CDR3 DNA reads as TGTGCCAGCAGCTACCTCAGCGGGAGTGGCACAGATACGCAGTATTTT. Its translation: CASSYLSGSGTDTQYF.